This T cell receptor beta chain came from a study of shared clonotypes between healthy human individuals. This CDR3 is 16 amino acids long. Trimming removed 0 bases from V and 6 bases from J; junction bases left unmatched: 6. CDR1 and CDR2 from the germline V gene are SGHRS and YFSETQ. Study-wide results and caveats: Relative to clonotypes present in all four donors, those not shared had lower generation probabilities. Blood was the only sampled material, and tissue repertoires likely differ. Clonotypes that were shared across four donors made up around 5% of naive CD4 clonotypes.

Data came from immunoSEQ multiplex PCR; TCRdb stores just in-frame clones and leaves some out. This table holds about 870,000 clones, around 93% found once. For this clone: Its antigen remains unidentified.

Naive CD8 isolation took CD45RO-negative cells positively selected for CCR7 and excluded terminally differentiated effector memory CD45RA+ cells. Donors comprised only Caucasian adults living in Nashville, Tennessee. This sequence was found in a young man in good health. V usage is TRBV5-1 and J usage is TRBJ2-7; 13 nucleotides match TRBD2. The sequenced sample was naive CD8+ T cells sorted from blood. CDR3 sequence reads: CASSLEPGLAGFEQYF. The DNA of the CDR3 is TGCGCCAGCAGCTTGGAACCGGGACTAGCGGGATTCGAGCAGTACTTC.